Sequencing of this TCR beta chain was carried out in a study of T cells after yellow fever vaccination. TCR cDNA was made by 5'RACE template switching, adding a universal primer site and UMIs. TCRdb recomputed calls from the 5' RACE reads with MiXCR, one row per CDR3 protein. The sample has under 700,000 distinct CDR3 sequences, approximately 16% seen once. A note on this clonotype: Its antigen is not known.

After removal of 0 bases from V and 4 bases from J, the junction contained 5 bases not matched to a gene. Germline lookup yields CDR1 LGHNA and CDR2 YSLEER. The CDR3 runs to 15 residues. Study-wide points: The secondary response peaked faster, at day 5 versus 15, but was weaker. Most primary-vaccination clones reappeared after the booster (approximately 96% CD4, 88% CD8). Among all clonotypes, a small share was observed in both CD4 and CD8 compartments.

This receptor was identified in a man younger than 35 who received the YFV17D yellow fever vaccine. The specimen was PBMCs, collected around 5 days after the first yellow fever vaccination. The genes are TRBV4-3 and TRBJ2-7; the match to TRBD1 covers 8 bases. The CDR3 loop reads CASSQDAGGRYEQYF. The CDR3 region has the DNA TGCGCCAGCAGCCAAGATGCAGGGGGCAGGTACGAGCAGTACTTC.